Presented here are 13 T cell receptor beta chains from one specimen sequenced in a study of blood T cell repertoires in COVID-19. TCRdb's copy holds only in-frame clones and misses some; the assay was immunoSEQ multiplex PCR. Of fewer than 85,000 clones in the sample, over 85% are singletons; the top ten hold 4% to 5.5%. Sequenced input: peripheral blood. Source of these receptors: a man aged 45-65 years with active COVID-19.

The chain employs TRBV12-5 and TRBJ1-2; 7 nucleotides agree with TRBD1. Losses at the gene ends were 7 bases for V and 5 bases for J; bases not matched to a gene: 10. Germline CDR1 LGHNT, CDR2 FRNRAP. The CDR3 consists of 14 residues. The CDR3 here is CASAGDSQTYGYTF. For the CDR3, the DNA is TGTGCTAGTGCCGGGGACAGTCAAACGTATGGCTACACCTTC. The whole variable domain, filled in from reference TRBV12-5 and TRBJ1-2, reads DARVTQTPRHKVTEMGQEVTMRCQPILGHNTVFWYRQTMMQGLELLAYFRNRAPLDDSGMPKDRFSAEMPDATLATLKIQPSEPRDSAVYFCASAGDSQTYGYTFGSGTRLTVV.

CDR3 protein: CASSIKPDNYEQYF. Here the CDR3 DNA reads TGTGCCAGCAGTATAAAGCCCGACAACTACGAGCAGTACTTC. The chain joins TRBV28 to TRBJ2-7; D not certain. V was pared by 5 bases and J by 3 bases, with 14 bases between. CDR1 MDHEN and CDR2 SYDVKM come from the germline V gene. The CDR3 spans 14 residues. Together with reference TRBV28 and TRBJ2-7, the CDR3 gives the full variable domain: DVKVTQSSRYLVKRTGEKVFLECVQDMDHENMFWYRQDPGLGLRLIYFSYDVKMKEKGDIPEGYSVSREKKERFSLILESASTNQTSMYLCASSIKPDNYEQYFGPGTRLTVT.

V gene TRBV7-9 combines with J gene TRBJ1-4; the D gene is possibly TRBD1 (6 bases). Looked up from germline, CDR1 is SEHNR and CDR2 is FQNEAQ (reference sequence). V dropped 4 bases and J dropped 6 bases, with 18 bases sitting between them. The CDR3 has 16 amino acids. CDR3 amino acids: CASSSGDTSWDEKLFF. The CDR3 bases are TGTGCCAGCAGCTCCGGGGACACCTCATGGGATGAAAAACTGTTTTTT. The whole variable domain, filled in from reference TRBV7-9 and TRBJ1-4, reads DTGVSQNPRHKITKRGQNVTFRCDPISEHNRLYWYRQTLGQGPEFLTYFQNEAQLEKSRLLSDRFSAERPKGSFSTLEIQRTEQGDSAMYLCASSSGDTSWDEKLFFGSGTQLSVL.

Only one count was recorded for this clone. This chain links TRBV5-8 with TRBJ2-7, with D unclear. Trimming shortened V by 1 base and J by 2 bases, and 13 bases separated the two germline ends. The length of the CDR3 is 15 residues. Germline assignment: CDR1 SGHTS and CDR2 YDEGEE. This CDR3 is CASSLIPPLTYEQYF. The DNA of the CDR3 is TGTGCCAGCAGCTTGATTCCTCCACTCACCTACGAGCAGTACTTC.

The CDR3 spells CASRTGSTGELFF. The CDR3 coding sequence is TGTGCCAGCAGGACAGGGTCCACCGGGGAGCTGTTTTTT. The chain employs TRBV12-3 or TRBV12-4 and TRBJ2-2; 7 bases are shared with TRBD1. V lost 6 bases, J lost 4 bases, and 2 bases stayed unmatched. This CDR3 region has 13 residues.

The chain joins TRBV6-6 to TRBJ2-7; D not resolved. The V gene's germline CDR1 is MNHNY and CDR2 SVGAGI (reference sequence). Trimming took off 4 bases at V and 0 bases at J, with 16 bases between the two ends. The CDR3 has 16 amino acids. The DNA of the CDR3 is TGTGCCAGCAGTTTCGACTTCTACCAGAGCTCCTACGAGCAGTACTTC. Its protein product is CASSFDFYQSSYEQYF.

About this clone itself: The same CDR3 can be traced to other DNA sequences in this sample. The rearrangement links TRBV7-9 to TRBJ2-3; D might be TRBD2 (5 bases). The CDR3 runs 14 residues. V lost 2 bases and J lost 0, with 6 bases in between. CDR1 and CDR2 (germline): SEHNR, FQNEAQ (reference sequence). CDR3 nucleotides: TGTGCCAGCAGCTTACGGGGAAGCACAGATACGCAGTATTTT. Protein: CASSLRGSTDTQYF.

This sequence joins TRBV6-1 and TRBJ1-4; D gene ambiguous. Looked up from germline, CDR1 is MNHNS and CDR2 is SASEGT. Trimming took off 0 bases at V and 8 bases at J, with 13 bases between the two ends. The CDR3 runs 15 residues. CDR3: CASSEAGGRREKLFF. As DNA, the CDR3 is TGTGCCAGCAGTGAAGCAGGCGGCCGAAGGGAAAAACTGTTTTTT.

This clone occurred a few times. V is TRBV3-1 (or the pseudogene TRBV3-2) and J is TRBJ1-3; 8 positions match TRBD1. Germline V gives CDR1 LGHDT, CDR2 YNNKEL (reference sequence). This CDR3 is 12 amino acids long. With V trimmed by 4 bases and J by 13 bases, 6 bases remained unmatched. CDR3 nucleotides: TGTGCCAGCAGCCGCCCAGACAGGGGAATATATTTT. This encodes CASSRPDRGIYF.

The CDR3 DNA is TGTGCCAGCAGCCAAGGAACTGCCTACGAGCAGTACTTC. It encodes CASSQGTAYEQYF. The gene calls are TRBV3-1 (or the pseudogene TRBV3-2) and TRBJ2-7; D is uncertain. The V gene's germline CDR1 is LGHDT and CDR2 YNNKEL (reference sequence). The CDR3 sequence is 13 residues long. Deletions cut 1 base from V and 2 bases from J, with 6 bases between.

The V gene is TRBV7-3, the J gene TRBJ2-3, with TRBD1 as a possible D gene (5 bases). This CDR3 has 13 residues. With 1 base removed from V and 6 bases from J, the gap between germline ends came to 8 bases. Germline V gives CDR1 SGHTA, CDR2 FQGTGA. The CDR3 protein is CASSLMGQDTQYF. The CDR3, as DNA: TGTGCCAGCAGCTTAATGGGGCAGGATACGCAGTATTTT.

V and J are TRBV2 and TRBJ1-5, with D perhaps TRBD1 (6 bases). Germline loops: CDR1 SNHLY, CDR2 FYNNEI. V was trimmed by 8 bases and J by 3 bases, leaving 11 bases between them. The CDR3 is made up of 13 amino acids. The DNA for the CDR3 is TGTGCCAGCCGGACAGACAACAATCAGCCCCAGCATTTT. This codes for CASRTDNNQPQHF.

This clone was counted a single time. CDR3 in DNA: TGCGCCAGCAGCCGACAGGGTTCGGAGGGCTACACCTTC. Translating it yields CASSRQGSEGYTF. The J gene is TRBJ1-2, the V gene TRBV5-1, with 7 nucleotides matching TRBD1. This CDR3 is 13 amino acids long. Trimming at V came to 4 bases and at J to 8 bases, leaving 8 bases not matched to a gene. Germline CDR1 SGHRS, CDR2 YFSETQ.